This T cell receptor (beta chain) is from a study of blood T cell repertoires in COVID-19. Libraries were prepared by immunoSEQ multiplex PCR; TCRdb keeps only in-frame clonotypes and omits some of them. The data contain 15,000 to 20,000 clones, 85% to 95% of them singletons. The sample holds one count of this clone. The germline V gene has CDR1 GTSNPN and CDR2 SVGIG (reference sequence). The CDR3 is made up of 15 amino acids. The V end was cut by 3 bases, the J end by 11 bases, with 24 bases between. This receptor was obtained from a human donor in a cohort sampled during active COVID-19. The sample consisted of peripheral blood. This chain connects TRBV30 to TRBJ2-3; D might be TRBD1 (7 bases). The CDR3 region is CAWSLGGTARSKQYF. The DNA of the CDR3 is TGTGCCTGGAGCCTAGGGGGGACAGCTCGTTCCAAGCAGTATTTT.